The sample holds many counts of the clone carrying this TCR beta chain. The antigen remains undetermined. Breast cancer patients provided tissue from their axillary draining lymph nodes. MiXCR, applied by TCRdb to the multiplex PCR reads, yields one record per CDR3 protein. The data hold 150,000 or so distinct CDR3 sequences, with about 33% observed a single time. The germline V and J ends were trimmed by 2 bases and 9 bases, with 16 bases remaining between them. Germline V gene sequence: CDR1 SGHTA, CDR2 FQGTGA. This CDR3 is 14 amino acids long. The data were taken from a study of breast tumors, draining lymph nodes, adjacent tissues. Findings and caveats of the study: Data fit most tumor T cells coming from lymph node, expanding in tumor. Compared with lymph nodes, tumors were less diverse; compared with nontumor tissue, more. Luminal-like breast cancer showed significantly higher tumor–nontumor repertoire similarity than basal-like. Data only fit, rather than demonstrated, lymph node origin of most tumor T cells.

V and J are TRBV7-3 and TRBJ2-5, with D tentatively TRBD2 (5 bases). Specimen: axillary lymph node tissue. The receptor was derived from a female donor with breast cancer. Some clones in this sample may be carry-over from other donors' samples. DNA for the CDR3: TGTGCCAGCAGCTTAGCTGGCGGGCCCGGGGCCCAGTACTTC. Translation: CASSLAGGPGAQYF.